The T cell receptor beta chain under discussion was sequenced for a study of CD8+ T cells in alopecia areata. Study-level results: Affected scalp, especially in alopecia totalis/universalis, had a higher clonality than normal scalp did. Mice gave a clearer picture of TCR sharing than patients did, possibly for HLA-related reasons.

Treatment meaning: oral pan-JAK inhibitor, 5-10 mg twice daily. Investigators isolated RNA and reverse transcribed it into cDNA to act as the sequencing template. Profiling relied on immunoSEQ multiplex PCR, and the TCRdb table lists in-frame clones only, not all of them. The sample shows 150,000 to 200,000 clones, roughly 60% of them seen only once. The germline V gene has CDR1 SQVTM and CDR2 ANQGSEA. This CDR3 is built from 12 residues. Trimming stripped 5 bases from V and 4 bases from J, with 12 bases between. Comments on this clone: The antigen remains undetermined.

The rearrangement joins TRBV29-1 to TRBJ2-7; D perhaps matches TRBD1 (6 bases). Sequenced here: CD4+ T cells sorted from blood, sampled at week 24, from a patient treated with tofacitinib. The receptor's source is a human donor with alopecia areata. The CDR3: CSVSPDRYEQYF. The CDR3 nucleotides read TGCAGCGTTTCCCCGGACAGATACGAGCAGTACTTC.